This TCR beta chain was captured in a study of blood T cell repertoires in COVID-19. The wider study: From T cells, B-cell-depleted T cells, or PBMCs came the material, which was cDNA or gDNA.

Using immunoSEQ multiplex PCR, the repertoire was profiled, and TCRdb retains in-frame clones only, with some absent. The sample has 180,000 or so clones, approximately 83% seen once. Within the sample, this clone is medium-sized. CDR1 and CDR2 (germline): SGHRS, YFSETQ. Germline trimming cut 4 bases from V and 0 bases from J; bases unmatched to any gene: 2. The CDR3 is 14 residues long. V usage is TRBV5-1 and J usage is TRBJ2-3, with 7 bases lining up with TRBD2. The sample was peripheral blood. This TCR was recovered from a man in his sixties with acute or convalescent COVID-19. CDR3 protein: CASSRGGSTDTQYF. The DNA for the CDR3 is TGCGCCAGCAGCCGCGGGGGTAGCACAGATACGCAGTATTTT. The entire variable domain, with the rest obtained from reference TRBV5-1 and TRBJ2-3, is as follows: KAGVTQTPRYLIKTRGQQVTLSCSPISGHRSVSWYQQTPGQGLQFLFEYFSETQRNKGNFPGRFSGRQFSNSRSEMNVSTLELGDSALYLCASSRGGSTDTQYFGPGTRLTVL.